The 3 T cell receptor beta chains reported below all come from one sample, sequenced in a study of control samples from healthy donors and cancer patients. The assay was immunoSEQ multiplex PCR, and TCRdb's table has in-frame clones only and misses some. The sample lists some 100,000 clones; roughly 92% were seen once. The sample consisted of blood. All receptors derive from a human donor in good health. The donor label of this sample is uncertain.

This chain joins TRBV5-5 and TRBJ2-5; D is uncertain. The germline V gene encodes CDR1 SGHKS and CDR2 YYEKEE (reference sequence). Trimming took off 0 bases at V and 1 base at J, with 10 bases between the two ends. The CDR3 is 15 amino acids. CDR3 in DNA: TGTGCCAGCAGCTTGGCCTTGGTCAGCCAAGAGACCCAGTACTTC. This sequence encodes CASSLALVSQETQYF.

This clone was seen only once. The chain couples TRBV24-1 to TRBJ2-7; D might be TRBD1 or TRBD2, each matching 5 bases. Germline CDR1 and CDR2: KGHDR and SFDVKD. The CDR3 runs 11 residues. The V gene lost 12 bases and the J gene lost 5 bases, with 13 bases spanning the gap. The CDR3 DNA sequence: TGTGCCCACCAGGGAGACCACGAGCAGTACGTC. Protein product: CAHQGDHEQYV.

CDR3 amino acids: CASSQEGVINEKLFF. Here the CDR3 DNA reads TGTGCCAGCAGCCAAGAAGGTGTAATTAATGAAAAACTGTTTTTT. The chain employs TRBV4-2 and TRBJ1-4, with D uncertain. V was clipped by 0 bases and J by 4 bases, with 9 bases between them. The germline V gene has CDR1 LGHNA and CDR2 YNFKEQ. This CDR3 is built from 15 residues.